The present TCR beta chain was sequenced within a study of vaccination and CD4 T cells after COVID-19 (dated by TCRdb to between 2021 and 2023). Background for the entire study: Convalescent patients had a positive SARS-CoV-2 result on nasal swab PCR, and of these patients, several had mild disease and one had severe disease. The convalescent cohort comprised six males and four females, including two Hispanic individuals, seven Caucasians, two Asians and one multiracial person. Two doses of either the Pfizer-BioNTech BNT162b2 vaccine (n=8) or the Moderna mRNA-1273 vaccine (n=2) were administered to participants. Post-COVID blood samples were collected from convalescent patients a median of around 100 days after diagnosis, with a range of roughly 30 to 170 days. The time from the second vaccine dose to post-vaccine blood sampling had a median of around 72 days and ranged from about 12 to 250 days. The cultures were stimulated with overlapping spike peptide pools from SARS-CoV-2 and from the common cold coronaviruses HCoV-NL63, HCoV-OC43 and HCoV-229E. In control cultures, a CEFX viral epitope pool was used as positive control, an HIV-1 Nef peptide pool was used as negative control, or no peptide was added. In roughly nine COVID-19 convalescent patients and a handful of infection-naive healthy vaccine recipients, the spike-specific CD4+ TCR repertoire before mRNA vaccination was compared with the repertoire after mRNA vaccination.

Libraries were built with PCR. TCR sequencing of DNA from cultured CD4+ T cells used the Oncomine TCR Beta short-read assay at the Johns Hopkins FTIC core. The QIAamp micro DNA kit was used to extract genomic DNA from the cultured CD4+ T cells. Oncomine TCR Beta libraries made from cultured CD4+ T cells were pooled using unique dual indexes and sequenced on an Illumina iSeq 100. The study's processing was this. Non-productive sequences were removed, and CDR3s that did not start with C, did not end with F or W, or were shorter than 7 amino acids were discarded. Antigen-specific clonotypes were identified with the MANAFEST web application by comparing peptide-stimulated wells with reference and other culture wells. Positive clones required FDR below 0.05, an odds ratio above 5, and productive frequency above 0.1% in at least two of three replicate wells. Clonotypes that were significantly expanded in both SARS-CoV-2 spike wells and at least one common cold coronavirus spike condition were defined as cross-reactive. Using R version 3.6.1, CDR3 homology was evaluated through Levenshtein distances (stringdist) along with unrooted phylogenetic trees (ape). The public reads were reprocessed in TCRdb via fastp at Q25 and MiXCR, keeping in-frame beta chains. Identical CDR3 protein sequences are pooled into one entry, listed with their most common genes and DNA. TCRdb's processing, not the study's, gives the V and J calls here. This sample lists several thousand distinct CDR3 sequences; about 44% were detected once. The ten largest clonotypes hold around 8% of the sample.

In the paper's terms, the treatment or condition label means: approximately nine-day PBMC culture with coronavirus spike peptide pools or control peptides (ViraFEST assay). The study used the ViraFEST assay, which expanded antigen-specific T cells with peptide pools and then identified expanded clonotypes by TCR sequencing. Positive SARS-CoV-2 PCR tests in the convalescent patients dated from March to December 2020, before Alpha, Beta and Delta variants emerged in the United States. PBMCs were cultured at two million per well in IMDM supplemented with 5% human AB serum and about 10 IU/ml IL-2, with approximately 9.2 ug/ml peptide pools added. Half of the culture medium was replaced with fresh IL-2-containing medium on days 3 and 7. After approximately 10 days of culture, CD4+ T cells were isolated by negative selection using the EasySep CD4+ T cell isolation kit. Ficoll-Paque Plus gradient centrifugation was used to isolate PBMCs from whole blood, and the isolated PBMCs were then either used fresh or cryopreserved at -140C. Culture conditions were generally each tested in triplicate wells.

Regarding this clonotype: This receptor's antigen is unknown. There are no base qualities to consult, and no much larger clone falls within one base.

From the cysteine through the phenylalanine, the CDR3 covers 16 amino acids. Left in the record is the CDR3 DNA by itself, 48 bases read in frame from the first base. Results the study describes overall, beyond this receptor: The number of convalescent patients in the study was relatively small, and the study did not examine early timepoints following natural infection. The median number of SARS-CoV-2-reactive clonotypes rose from around 22 after infection to 38 after vaccination, but the change was not significant. Of the vaccine-specific clones found in convalescent patients, nearly all (304 of 307) were mono-reactive for SARS-CoV-2 spike instead of being cross-reactive with common cold coronaviruses. Among the post-vaccine SARS-CoV-2-reactive clones in convalescent patients, a median 86.3% showed up only after vaccination, which suggests vaccine-specific priming.

Sequenced material: CD4+ T cells from blood, cultured in vitro. This chain is built from TRBV21-1 and TRBJ2-7; the table assigns TRBD1, which was not confirmed against the DNA. TRBV21-1 represents a pseudogene. The receptor was isolated from a human donor who had recovered from COVID-19. This receptor carries the CDR3 CASSSRGRGGDYEQYF. The base sequence is TGTGCCAGCAGCTCCCGTGGCAGGGGGGGGGACTACGAGCAGTACTTC.